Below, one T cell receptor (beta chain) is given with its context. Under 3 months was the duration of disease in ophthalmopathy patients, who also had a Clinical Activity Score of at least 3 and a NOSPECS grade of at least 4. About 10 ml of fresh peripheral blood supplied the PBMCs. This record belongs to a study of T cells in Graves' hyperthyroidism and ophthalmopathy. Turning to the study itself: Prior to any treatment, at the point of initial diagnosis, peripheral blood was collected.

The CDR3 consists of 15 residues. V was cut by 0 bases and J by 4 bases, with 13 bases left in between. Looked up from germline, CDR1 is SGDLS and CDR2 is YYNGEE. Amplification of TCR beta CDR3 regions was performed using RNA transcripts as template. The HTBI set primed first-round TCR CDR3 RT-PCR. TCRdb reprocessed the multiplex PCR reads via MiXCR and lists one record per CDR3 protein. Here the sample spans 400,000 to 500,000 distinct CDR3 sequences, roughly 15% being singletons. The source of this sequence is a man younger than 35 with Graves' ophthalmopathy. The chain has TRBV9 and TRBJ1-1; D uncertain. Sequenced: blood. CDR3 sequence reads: CASSVGSTPSTEAFF. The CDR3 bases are TGTGCCAGCAGCGTAGGTTCAACCCCGAGCACTGAAGCTTTCTTT.